The 27 T cell receptor beta chains reported below all come from one sample, sequenced in a study of blood T cell repertoires in COVID-19. TCRdb's table, derived via immunoSEQ multiplex PCR, lists solely in-frame clones and lacks some. The sample includes over 100,000 clones, 65% to 85% of them seen just once. Sequenced sample: peripheral blood. These receptor sequences come from a woman in her seventies with acute or convalescent COVID-19.

The J gene is TRBJ2-3, the V gene TRBV12-2; the table calls TRBD2, which could not be checked here. TRBV12-2 is a documented pseudogene. CDR3 size: 15 residues. CDR3 protein: CASRLLAGGPGTQYF. CDR3 bases: TGTGCAAGTCGCTTACTAGCGGGGGGTCCTGGTACGCAGTATTTT.

The rearrangement links TRBV2 to TRBJ2-3; 9 bases agree with TRBD1. The trim removed 10 bases at V and 3 bases at J, leaving 8 bases unmatched. The CDR3 runs to 14 residues. Germline CDR1 is SNHLY and CDR2 is FYNNEI. Here the CDR3 reads CATRDRAQTDTQYF. As DNA, the CDR3 is TGTGCCACGCGGGACAGGGCACAGACAGATACGCAGTATTTT.

V is TRBV7-2 and J is TRBJ1-2; 8 bases fit TRBD1. The CDR3 runs to 16 residues. The germline V gene encodes CDR1 SGHTA and CDR2 FQGNSA. V dropped 2 bases and J dropped 5; count of bases not matched to a gene: 10. CDR3 DNA: TGTGCCAGCAGCTTATCGTCCGAGACAGGGGAATATGGCTACACCTTC. It encodes CASSLSSETGEYGYTF.

This clone occurred a few times. The chain uses TRBV3-1 (or the pseudogene TRBV3-2) and TRBJ2-1; TRBD2 matches 9 bases. V shed 4 bases and J 4 bases; nucleotides not matched to a gene: 5. The germline CDR1 and CDR2 sequences are LGHDT and YNNKEL (reference sequence). The CDR3 has 15 amino acids. CDR3 nucleotide sequence: TGTGCCAGCAGCCTACTAGCGGGTTTATACAATGAGCAGTTCTTC. Its translation is CASSLLAGLYNEQFF.

The rearrangement links TRBV4-3 to TRBJ2-5; perhaps TRBD1 as D (5 bases). Deletions cut 1 base from V and 2 bases from J, with 11 bases between. There are 15 residues in the CDR3. Germline CDR1 LGHNA, CDR2 YSLEER. DNA of the CDR3: TGCGCCAGCAGCCAAGTGAAGGCAGGGCAAGAGACCCAGTACTTC. Amino acids: CASSQVKAGQETQYF.

This rearrangement joins TRBV3-1 (or the pseudogene TRBV3-2) to TRBJ1-2; 10 bases agree with TRBD1. The CDR3 loop spans 14 amino acids. Germline-derived CDR1 and CDR2 are LGHDT and YNNKEL (reference sequence). The trim removed 0 bases at V and 9 bases at J, leaving 4 bases unmatched. The CDR3 loop is CASSQDGTGVRYTF. Written as DNA, the CDR3 is TGTGCCAGCAGCCAAGACGGGACAGGGGTTCGCTACACCTTC.

The chain couples TRBV18 to TRBJ2-7, with D possibly being TRBD1 (5 bases). Germline V gene lookup returns CDR1 KGHSH and CDR2 LQKENI. CDR3 length: 18 amino acids. Trimming removed 1 base at V and 0 bases at J, with 19 bases between. DNA for the CDR3: TGTGCCAGCTCACCACATCCCCACCGTGCAGGGAACTCCTACGAGCAGTACTTC. Protein product: CASSPHPHRAGNSYEQYF.

The chain has TRBV7-2 and TRBJ1-2; TRBD1 agrees at 7 bases. V was clipped by 4 bases and J by 2 bases; unmatched bases: 4. Germline V gene lookup returns CDR1 SGHTA and CDR2 FQGNSA. This CDR3 is built from 14 residues. In DNA form, the CDR3 reads TGTGCCAGCAGCTCGACGACAGGGAACTATGGCTACACCTTC. Its protein is CASSSTTGNYGYTF.

The genes are TRBV18 and TRBJ1-1; D call uncertain. The germline CDR1 and CDR2 sequences are KGHSH and LQKENI. The CDR3 has 14 residues. V was pared by 3 bases and J by 2 bases, with 10 bases between. The DNA of the CDR3 is TGTGCCAGCTCACCGGCACAGTTAAACACTGAAGCTTTCTTT. Translating gives CASSPAQLNTEAFF.

This sequence joins TRBV7-9 and TRBJ1-2; TRBD1 aligns across 8 bases. Trimming took 7 bases from V and 8 from J; bases not matched to a gene: 15. The CDR3 sequence is 15 residues long. Germline V gene data show CDR1 as SEHNR and CDR2 as FQNEAQ (reference sequence). The CDR3 region is CASTAFDRGEYGYTF. CDR3 DNA sequence: TGTGCCAGCACCGCCTTCGACAGGGGCGAATACGGCTACACCTTC.

This chain connects TRBV18 to TRBJ2-1; TRBD2 matches at 14 bases. V shed 6 bases, J shed 0 bases, and the junction held 7 bases outside the gene matches. Germline V gene lookup returns CDR1 KGHSH and CDR2 LQKENI. The CDR3 extends over 18 amino acids. The CDR3 nucleotides are TGTGCCAGCTCGCTGGGACTAGCGGGGGTTAGCTCCTACAATGAGCAGTTCTTC. Protein: CASSLGLAGVSSYNEQFF.

The J gene is TRBJ1-1, the V gene TRBV10-2, with 12 bases matching TRBD1. The germline V gene encodes CDR1 WSHSY and CDR2 SAAADI. With 6 bases clipped from V and 8 bases from J, the junction kept 7 bases outside the gene matches. This CDR3 contains 14 residues. Here the CDR3 reads CASRPGTGGLEAFF. The CDR3 nucleotides are TGCGCCAGCAGACCCGGGACAGGGGGCTTGGAAGCTTTCTTT.

The rearrangement uses TRBV11-3 and TRBJ1-1; D might be TRBD1 (6 bases). Germline CDR1 and CDR2: SGHNT and YENEEA. This CDR3 has 15 amino acids. Trimming pared 1 base from V and 5 bases from J, leaving 14 bases between. In nucleotides, the CDR3 is TGTGCCAGCAGCTTAGTACGTACAGGGTGGACTGAAGCTTTCTTT. Residues: CASSLVRTGWTEAFF.

V gene TRBV5-1 combines with J gene TRBJ2-1; 8 nucleotides align to TRBD1. Germline values: CDR1 SGHRS, CDR2 YFSETQ. This CDR3 region has 15 residues. V trimming: 4 bases; J trimming: 4 bases; junction bases outside the gene matches: 7. The CDR3 coding sequence is TGCGCCAGCAGCCCAACCGGGACAGGATACAATGAGCAGTTCTTC. It codes for CASSPTGTGYNEQFF.

The chain is built from TRBV10-2 and TRBJ2-1; maybe TRBD2 (7 bases). CDR1 is WSHSY, CDR2 SAAADI, per germline. Trimming left V 7 bases short and J 0 bases short, with 13 bases between. This CDR3 contains 15 residues. CDR3 residues: CASTGGYLSYNEQFF. The CDR3 DNA reads TGCGCCAGCACGGGGGGCTACCTCTCCTACAATGAGCAGTTCTTC.

The chain is built from TRBV5-6 and TRBJ2-3; maybe TRBD1 (6 bases). This CDR3 region has 15 residues. The V end lost 5 bases, the J end lost 1 base, and 14 bases lay between the germline ends. Germline CDR1 reads SGHDT; CDR2 reads YYEEEE. The CDR3 here is CASSSQGAGTDTQYF. CDR3 DNA: TGTGCCAGCAGTTCACAGGGTGCTGGCACAGATACGCAGTATTTT.

The CDR3 is CASSPRTGGHGYTF. The CDR3 DNA follows: TGCGCCAGCAGCCCCAGGACAGGGGGACATGGCTACACCTTC. The chain employs TRBV5-1 and TRBJ1-2; 10 positions agree with TRBD1. The length of the CDR3 is 14 residues. The germline gives CDR1 SGHRS, CDR2 YFSETQ. V gave up 4 bases and J gave up 6 bases; unmatched junction bases: 6.

V is TRBV7-9 and J is TRBJ1-6; TRBD1 is a possible D gene (5 bases). Germline V CDR1 and CDR2: SEHNR, FQNEAQ (reference sequence). The germline V and J ends were trimmed by 8 bases and 5 bases, with 7 bases remaining between them. The CDR3 runs to 12 residues. CDR3 sequence: CASGADNSPLHF. CDR3 nucleotides: TGTGCCAGCGGGGCAGATAATTCACCCCTCCACTTT.

This clone turned up a few times. The chain combines TRBV30 with TRBJ1-1; TRBD1 matches 7 bases. The CDR3 has 14 amino acids. Germline assignment: CDR1 GTSNPN and CDR2 SVGIG (reference sequence). The J segment lost 1 base and the V segment lost 2 bases, leaving 4 bases of the junction unmatched. CDR3 region: CAWSQGVGNTEAFF. The CDR3 DNA follows: TGTGCCTGGAGTCAGGGGGTTGGGAACACTGAAGCTTTCTTT.

The chain has TRBV5-1 and TRBJ1-2, with D perhaps matching TRBD1 (5 bases). Trimming pared 0 bases from V and 8 bases from J, leaving 23 bases between. The CDR3 totals 17 residues. Germline values: CDR1 SGHRS, CDR2 YFSETQ. The CDR3 sequence is CASSLGVTHSPGQGYTF. CDR3 sequence (DNA): TGCGCCAGCAGCTTGGGGGTGACGCACTCCCCAGGGCAAGGCTACACCTTC.

The rearrangement joins TRBV2 to TRBJ1-6, with a weak D call TRBD1 (6 bases). Deletions cut 2 bases from V and 7 bases from J, with 12 bases between. CDR3 length: 15 residues. The germline V gene encodes CDR1 SNHLY and CDR2 FYNNEI. The DNA of the CDR3 is TGTGCCAGCAGTGAACAGGGACAAAGGAATTCACCCCTCCACTTT. Translation: CASSEQGQRNSPLHF.

The chain uses TRBV4-2 and TRBJ1-2, with TRBD1 matching over 7 bases. This CDR3 comprises 15 residues. Germline-derived CDR1 and CDR2 are LGHNA and YNFKEQ. The V gene end was trimmed by 1 base and the J gene end by 5 bases; junction bases not matched to a gene: 7. This CDR3 reads CASSQARTGEYGYTF. The DNA for the CDR3 is TGTGCCAGCAGCCAAGCTCGGACAGGCGAGTATGGCTACACCTTC.

A note on this clone: This specimen includes other DNA sequences encoding the same CDR3. This chain connects TRBV20-1 to TRBJ2-5; perhaps TRBD1 as D (6 bases). V was cut by 4 bases and J by 4 bases, with 7 bases left in between. Germline V gene lookup returns CDR1 DFQATT and CDR2 SNEGSKA (reference sequence). There are 11 residues in the CDR3. The CDR3 region has the DNA TGCAGTGCTACCAGGGGAGAGACCCAGTACTTC. It is translated as CSATRGETQYF.

The chain is built from TRBV19 and TRBJ1-1; perhaps TRBD1 as D (6 bases). Trimming left V 5 bases short and J 6 bases short, with 16 bases between. CDR1 LNHDA and CDR2 SQIVND come from the germline V gene (reference sequence). The CDR3 is made up of 14 amino acids. The CDR3 nucleotides read TGTGCCAGTAGTTGGACCGGGACATCAGCTGAAGCTTTCTTT. It encodes CASSWTGTSAEAFF.

The chain is built from TRBV4-3 and TRBJ1-3, with TRBD1 as a possible D gene (6 bases). The CDR3 sequence is 19 residues long. Germline V CDR1 and CDR2: LGHNA, YSLEER. The V gene lost 1 base and the J gene lost 1 base, with 20 bases spanning the gap. The CDR3 here is CASSQGIGTGTLSGNTIYF. CDR3 in DNA: TGCGCCAGCAGCCAAGGCATCGGGACCGGGACACTTTCTGGAAACACCATATATTTT.

This chain links TRBV24-1 with TRBJ2-3; D gene ambiguous. The V end lost 9 bases, the J end lost 0 bases, and 9 bases lay between the germline ends. Germline lookup yields CDR1 KGHDR and CDR2 SFDVKD. The CDR3 contains 13 residues. CDR3 residues: CATSTSSTDTQYF. The CDR3, as DNA: TGTGCCACCTCGACTTCTAGCACAGATACGCAGTATTTT.

This chain uses TRBV7-2 with TRBJ1-2; TRBD1 aligns across 9 bases. The CDR3 covers 14 residues. V was pared by 4 bases and J by 4 bases, with 4 bases of the junction left unmatched. The V gene's germline CDR1 is SGHTA and CDR2 FQGNSA. The chain's CDR3 is CASSSQTGGYGYTF. The CDR3 DNA is TGTGCCAGCAGCTCCCAGACAGGGGGCTATGGCTACACCTTC.